This T cell receptor beta chain was identified in a study of blood T cell repertoires in COVID-19. Overall study: Acute and convalescent COVID-19 samples came from the United States, Italy and Spain. T cells, B-cell-depleted T cells, or PBMCs provided the cDNA or gDNA that served as material.

With 0 bases removed from V and 2 bases from J, the gap between germline ends came to 14 bases. Germline V CDR1 and CDR2: LGHNA, YSLEER. This CDR3 has 17 residues. Original processing notes: Amplified reference gene primers provided the basis for estimating nucleated cell counts. Sequenced by immunoSEQ multiplex PCR; TCRdb stores in-frame clones only, minus some. V, J and clone size are those of that table, while D and trimming were read from the DNA. The sample yields over 150,000 clones, about 90% seen once. The TCR comes from a man aged 45-65 years with acute or convalescent COVID-19. The sequencing input was peripheral blood. The chain links TRBV4-3 to TRBJ2-1, with D tentatively TRBD1 (6 bases). The CDR3 coding sequence is TGCGCCAGCAGCCAAGATAGGTTGACAGGAGCCTACAATGAGCAGTTCTTC. Its protein product is CASSQDRLTGAYNEQFF.